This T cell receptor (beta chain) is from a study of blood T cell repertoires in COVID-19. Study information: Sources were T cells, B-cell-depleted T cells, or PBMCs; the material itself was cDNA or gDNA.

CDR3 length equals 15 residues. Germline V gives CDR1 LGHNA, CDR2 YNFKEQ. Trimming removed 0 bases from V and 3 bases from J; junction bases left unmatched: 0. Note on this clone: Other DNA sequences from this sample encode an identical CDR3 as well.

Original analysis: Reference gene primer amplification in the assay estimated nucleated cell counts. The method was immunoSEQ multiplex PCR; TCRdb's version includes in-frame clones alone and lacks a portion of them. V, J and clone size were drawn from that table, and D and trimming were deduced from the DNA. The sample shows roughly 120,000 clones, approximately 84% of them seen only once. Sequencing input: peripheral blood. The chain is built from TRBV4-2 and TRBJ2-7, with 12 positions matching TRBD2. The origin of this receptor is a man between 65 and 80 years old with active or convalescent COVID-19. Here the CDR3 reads CASSQETSGSYEQYF. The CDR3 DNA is TGTGCCAGCAGCCAAGAGACTAGCGGGAGCTACGAGCAGTACTTC.